This T cell receptor beta chain was identified in a study of blood T cell repertoires in COVID-19. Study in general: Samples came from the United States, Italy and Spain, spanning acute and convalescent COVID-19. T cells, B-cell-depleted T cells, or PBMCs supplied cDNA or gDNA.

In the authors' workflow: The authors estimated nucleated cell counts from reference gene primer amplification. The repertoire was sequenced with immunoSEQ multiplex PCR; TCRdb's copy has only in-frame clones and lacks some. V and J calls and clone size are given by that table; D and trimming were obtained from the DNA. Of over 200,000 clones listed, less than 90% are singletons. Trimming cost V 0 bases and J 4 bases, with 11 bases left between them. Germline CDR1 reads SGDLS; CDR2 reads YYNGEE. This CDR3 region has 16 residues. The material sequenced was peripheral blood. V gene TRBV9 combines with J gene TRBJ2-6; D is possibly TRBD2 (5 bases). This clonotype originated in a man aged 35-49 years with acute or convalescent COVID-19. CDR3 sequence: CASSVVRGYGANVLTF. CDR3 DNA: TGTGCCAGCAGCGTAGTTCGAGGGTACGGGGCCAACGTCCTGACTTTC.